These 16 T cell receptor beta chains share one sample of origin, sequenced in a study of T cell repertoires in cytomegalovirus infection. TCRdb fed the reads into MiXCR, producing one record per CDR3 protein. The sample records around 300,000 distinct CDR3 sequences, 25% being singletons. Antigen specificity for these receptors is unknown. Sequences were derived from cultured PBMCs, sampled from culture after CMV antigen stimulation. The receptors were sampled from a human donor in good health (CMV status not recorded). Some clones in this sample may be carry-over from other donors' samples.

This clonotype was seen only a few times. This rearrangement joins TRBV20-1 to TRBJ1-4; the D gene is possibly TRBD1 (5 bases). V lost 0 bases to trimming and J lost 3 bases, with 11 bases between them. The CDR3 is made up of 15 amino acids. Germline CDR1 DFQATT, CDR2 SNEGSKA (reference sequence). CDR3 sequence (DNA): TGCAGTGCTAGAGATGGGGGACGGTCTAATGAAAAACTGTTTTTT. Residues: CSARDGGRSNEKLFF.

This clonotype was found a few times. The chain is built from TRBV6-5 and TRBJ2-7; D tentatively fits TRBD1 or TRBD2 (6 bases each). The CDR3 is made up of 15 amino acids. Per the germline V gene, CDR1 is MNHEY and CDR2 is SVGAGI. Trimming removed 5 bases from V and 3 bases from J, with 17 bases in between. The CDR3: CASSLTRDNRYEQYF. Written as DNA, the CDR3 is TGTGCCAGCAGTCTAACGCGGGACAACCGCTACGAGCAGTACTTC.

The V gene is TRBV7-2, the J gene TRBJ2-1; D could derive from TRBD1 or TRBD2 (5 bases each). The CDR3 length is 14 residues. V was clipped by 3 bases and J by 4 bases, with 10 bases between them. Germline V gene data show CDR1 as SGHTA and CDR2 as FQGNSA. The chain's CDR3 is CASSLTGLYNEQFF. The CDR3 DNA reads TGTGCCAGCAGCTTGACGGGGCTGTACAATGAGCAGTTCTTC.

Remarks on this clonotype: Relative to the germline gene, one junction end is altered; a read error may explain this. CDR3 residues: CASSPSFSGVNVLTF. The CDR3 region has the DNA TGTGCCAGCAGTCCGAGTTTCTCTGGGGTCAACGTCCTGACTTTC. J is TRBJ2-6 and V is TRBV28, with D unclear. Germline CDR1 and CDR2: MDHEN and SYDVKM. CDR3 length equals 15 residues.

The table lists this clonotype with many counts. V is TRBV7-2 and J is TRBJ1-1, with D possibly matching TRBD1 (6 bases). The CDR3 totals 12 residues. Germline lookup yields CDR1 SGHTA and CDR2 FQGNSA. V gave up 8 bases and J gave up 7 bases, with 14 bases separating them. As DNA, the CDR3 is TGTGCCAGCGTAGGGGGGCTCGTTGAAGCTTTCTTT. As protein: CASVGGLVEAFF.

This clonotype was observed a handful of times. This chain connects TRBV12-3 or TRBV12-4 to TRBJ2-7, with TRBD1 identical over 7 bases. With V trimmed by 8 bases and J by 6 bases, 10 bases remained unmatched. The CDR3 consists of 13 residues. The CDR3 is CASLTGTEGEQYF. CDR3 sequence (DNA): TGTGCCAGCCTCACCGGGACAGAGGGCGAGCAGTACTTC.

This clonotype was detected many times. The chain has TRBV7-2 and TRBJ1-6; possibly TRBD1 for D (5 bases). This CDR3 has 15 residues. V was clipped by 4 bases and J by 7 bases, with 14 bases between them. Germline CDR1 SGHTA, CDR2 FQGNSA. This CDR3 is CASSSGGVPNSPLHF. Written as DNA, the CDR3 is TGTGCCAGCAGCTCCGGGGGGGTGCCAAATTCACCCCTCCACTTT.

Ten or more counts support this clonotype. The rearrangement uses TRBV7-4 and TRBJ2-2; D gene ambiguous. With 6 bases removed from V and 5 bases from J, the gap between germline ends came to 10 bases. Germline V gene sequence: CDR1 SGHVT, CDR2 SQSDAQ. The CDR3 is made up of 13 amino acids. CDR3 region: CASRPSGTGELFF. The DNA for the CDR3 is TGTGCCAGCAGACCTAGTGGAACCGGGGAGCTGTTTTTT.

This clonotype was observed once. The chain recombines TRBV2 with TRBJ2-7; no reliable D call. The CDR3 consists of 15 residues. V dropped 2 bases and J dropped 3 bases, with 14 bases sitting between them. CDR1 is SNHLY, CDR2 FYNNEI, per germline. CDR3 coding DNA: TGTGCCAGCAGTGAATTTCTCAGCTCTCACTACGAGCAGTACTTC. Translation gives CASSEFLSSHYEQYF.

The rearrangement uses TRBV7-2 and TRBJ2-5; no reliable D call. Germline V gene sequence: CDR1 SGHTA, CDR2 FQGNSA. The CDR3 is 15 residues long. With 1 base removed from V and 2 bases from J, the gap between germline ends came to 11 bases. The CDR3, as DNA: TGTGCCAGCAGCTTAGGTGTTTCCTCGCAAGAGACCCAGTACTTC. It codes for CASSLGVSSQETQYF.

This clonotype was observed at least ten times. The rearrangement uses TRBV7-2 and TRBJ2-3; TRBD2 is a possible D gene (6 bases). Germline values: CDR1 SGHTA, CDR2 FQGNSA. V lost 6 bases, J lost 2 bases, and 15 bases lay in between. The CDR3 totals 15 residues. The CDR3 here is CASSSTSRHTDTQYF. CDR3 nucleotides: TGTGCCAGCAGTTCAACTAGCCGTCACACAGATACGCAGTATTTT.

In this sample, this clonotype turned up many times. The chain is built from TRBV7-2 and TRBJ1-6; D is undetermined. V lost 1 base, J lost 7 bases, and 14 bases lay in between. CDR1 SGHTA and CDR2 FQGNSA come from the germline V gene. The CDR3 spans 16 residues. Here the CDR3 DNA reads TGTGCCAGCAGCTTAGGTTCGGTAGGGAAGAATTCACCCCTCCACTTT. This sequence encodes CASSLGSVGKNSPLHF.

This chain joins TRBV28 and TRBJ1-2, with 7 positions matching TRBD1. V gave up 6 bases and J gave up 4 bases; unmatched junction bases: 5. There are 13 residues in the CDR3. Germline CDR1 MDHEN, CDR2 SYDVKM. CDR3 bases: TGTGCCAGCAGCCAAGGGACAGCCTATGGCTACACCTTC. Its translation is CASSQGTAYGYTF.

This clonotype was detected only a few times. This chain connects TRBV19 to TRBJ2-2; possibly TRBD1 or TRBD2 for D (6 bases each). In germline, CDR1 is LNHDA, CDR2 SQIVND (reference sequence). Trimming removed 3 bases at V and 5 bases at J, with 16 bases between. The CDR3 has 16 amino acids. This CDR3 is CASSMLSQGRTGELFF. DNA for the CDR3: TGTGCCAGTAGTATGTTGTCCCAGGGGAGGACCGGGGAGCTGTTTTTT.

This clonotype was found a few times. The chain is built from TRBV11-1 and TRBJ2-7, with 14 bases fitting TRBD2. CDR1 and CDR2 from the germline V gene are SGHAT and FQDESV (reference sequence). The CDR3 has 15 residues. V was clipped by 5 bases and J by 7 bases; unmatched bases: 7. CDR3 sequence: CASSARLAGGREQYF. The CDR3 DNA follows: TGTGCCAGCAGCGCAAGACTAGCGGGAGGGCGGGAGCAGTACTTC.

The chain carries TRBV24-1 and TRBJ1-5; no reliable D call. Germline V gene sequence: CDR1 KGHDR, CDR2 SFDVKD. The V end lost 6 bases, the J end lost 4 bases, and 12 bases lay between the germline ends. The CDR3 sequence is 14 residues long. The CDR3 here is CATSNPGPNQPQHF. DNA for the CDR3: TGTGCCACCAGTAACCCAGGCCCGAATCAGCCCCAGCATTTT.